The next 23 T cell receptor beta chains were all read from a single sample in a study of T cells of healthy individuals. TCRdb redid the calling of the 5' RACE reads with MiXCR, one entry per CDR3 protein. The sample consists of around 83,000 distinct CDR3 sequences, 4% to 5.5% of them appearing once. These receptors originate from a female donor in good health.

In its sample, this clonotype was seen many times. The CDR3 nucleotides are TGTGCCAGCAGGGGGCCGTCCTACAATGAGCAGTTCTTC. Its protein product is CASRGPSYNEQFF. The chain joins TRBV6-2 or TRBV6-3 to TRBJ2-1, with D perhaps matching TRBD1 (5 bases). CDR3 length: 13 amino acids. Germline CDR1 reads MNHEY; CDR2 reads SVGEGT. Trimming pared 6 bases from V and 1 base from J, leaving 7 bases between.

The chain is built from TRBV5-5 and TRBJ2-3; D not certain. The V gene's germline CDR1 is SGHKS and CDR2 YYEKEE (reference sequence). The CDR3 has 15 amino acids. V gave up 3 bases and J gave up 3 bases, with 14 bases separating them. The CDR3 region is CASSSTLTQTDTQYF. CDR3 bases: TGTGCCAGCAGCTCGACTCTGACTCAAACAGATACGCAGTATTTT.

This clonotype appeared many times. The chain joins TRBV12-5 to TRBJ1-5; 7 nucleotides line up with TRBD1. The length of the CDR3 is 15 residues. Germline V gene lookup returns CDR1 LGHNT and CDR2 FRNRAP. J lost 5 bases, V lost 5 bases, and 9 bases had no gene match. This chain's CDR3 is CASGPTDRADQPQHF. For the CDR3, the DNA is TGTGCTAGTGGTCCGACCGACAGGGCCGATCAGCCCCAGCATTTT.

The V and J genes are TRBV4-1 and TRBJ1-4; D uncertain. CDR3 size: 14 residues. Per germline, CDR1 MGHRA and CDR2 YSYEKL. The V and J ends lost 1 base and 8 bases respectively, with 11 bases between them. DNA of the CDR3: TGCGCCAGCAGCCAAGTAGGGATCCTCGAAAAACTGTTTTTT. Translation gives CASSQVGILEKLFF.

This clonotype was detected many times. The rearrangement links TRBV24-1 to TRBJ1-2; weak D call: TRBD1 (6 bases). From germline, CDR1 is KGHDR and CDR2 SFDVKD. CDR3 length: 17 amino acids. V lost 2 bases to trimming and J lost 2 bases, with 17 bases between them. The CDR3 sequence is CATSDSHPGGLNYGYTF. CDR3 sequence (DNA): TGTGCCACCAGTGATTCCCACCCGGGGGGCCTAAACTATGGCTACACCTTC.

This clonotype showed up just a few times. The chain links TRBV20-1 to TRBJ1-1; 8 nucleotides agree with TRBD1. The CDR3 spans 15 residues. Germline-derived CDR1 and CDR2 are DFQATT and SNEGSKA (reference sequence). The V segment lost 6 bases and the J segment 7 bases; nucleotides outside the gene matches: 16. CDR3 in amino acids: CSANSPGGSNYEAFF. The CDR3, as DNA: TGCAGTGCAAATTCGCCAGGGGGCTCTAACTATGAAGCTTTCTTT.

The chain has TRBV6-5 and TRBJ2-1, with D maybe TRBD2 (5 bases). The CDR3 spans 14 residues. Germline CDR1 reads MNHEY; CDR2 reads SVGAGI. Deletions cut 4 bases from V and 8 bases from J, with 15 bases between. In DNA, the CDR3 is TGTGCCAGCAGTTCTCTTTCGGGGATCCATGAGCAGTTCTTC. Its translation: CASSSLSGIHEQFF.

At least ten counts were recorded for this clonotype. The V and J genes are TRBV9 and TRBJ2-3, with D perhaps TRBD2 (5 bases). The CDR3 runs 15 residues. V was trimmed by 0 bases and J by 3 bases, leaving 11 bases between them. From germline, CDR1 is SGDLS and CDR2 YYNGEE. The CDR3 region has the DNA TGTGCCAGCAGCGTAGGAGAGGGAAGGACAGATACGCAGTATTTT. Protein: CASSVGEGRTDTQYF.

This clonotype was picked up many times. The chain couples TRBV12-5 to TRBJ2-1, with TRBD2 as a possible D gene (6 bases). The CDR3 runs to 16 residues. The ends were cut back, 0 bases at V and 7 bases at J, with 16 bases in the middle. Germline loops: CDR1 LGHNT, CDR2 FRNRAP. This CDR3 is CASGLVRTGVGNEQFF. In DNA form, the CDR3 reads TGTGCTAGTGGTTTGGTAAGGACGGGAGTGGGTAATGAGCAGTTCTTC. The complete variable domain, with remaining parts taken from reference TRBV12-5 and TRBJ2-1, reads DARVTQTPRHKVTEMGQEVTMRCQPILGHNTVFWYRQTMMQGLELLAYFRNRAPLDDSGMPKDRFSAEMPDATLATLKIQPSEPRDSAVYFCASGLVRTGVGNEQFFGPGTRLTVL.

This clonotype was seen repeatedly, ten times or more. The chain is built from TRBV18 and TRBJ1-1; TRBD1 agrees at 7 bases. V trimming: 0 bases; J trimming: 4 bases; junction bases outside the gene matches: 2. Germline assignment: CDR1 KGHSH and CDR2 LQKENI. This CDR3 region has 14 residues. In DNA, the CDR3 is TGTGCCAGCTCACCACCTAGGGGGCTCACTGAAGCTTTCTTT. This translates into CASSPPRGLTEAFF.

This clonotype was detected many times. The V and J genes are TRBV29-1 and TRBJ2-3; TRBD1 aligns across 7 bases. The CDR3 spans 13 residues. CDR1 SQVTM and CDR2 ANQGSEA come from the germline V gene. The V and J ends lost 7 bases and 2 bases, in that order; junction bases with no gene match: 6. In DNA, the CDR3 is TGCAGCGCTCGACAGGGAAACACAGATACGCAGTATTTT. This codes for CSARQGNTDTQYF.

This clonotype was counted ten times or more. CDR3 loop: CAISTGNEQFF. The CDR3 coding sequence is TGTGCCATCAGTACGGGCAATGAGCAGTTCTTC. This rearrangement joins TRBV10-3 to TRBJ2-1; D is undetermined. Germline V CDR1 and CDR2: ENHRY, SYGVKD. This CDR3 comprises 11 residues. V lost 5 bases, J lost 6 bases, and 5 bases lay in between.

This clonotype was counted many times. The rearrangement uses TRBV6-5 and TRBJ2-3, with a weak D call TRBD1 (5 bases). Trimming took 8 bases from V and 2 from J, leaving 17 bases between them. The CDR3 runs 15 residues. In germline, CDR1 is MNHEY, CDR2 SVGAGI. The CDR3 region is CASGRAITFTDTQYF. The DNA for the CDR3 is TGTGCCAGCGGCAGGGCTATAACCTTCACAGATACGCAGTATTTT.

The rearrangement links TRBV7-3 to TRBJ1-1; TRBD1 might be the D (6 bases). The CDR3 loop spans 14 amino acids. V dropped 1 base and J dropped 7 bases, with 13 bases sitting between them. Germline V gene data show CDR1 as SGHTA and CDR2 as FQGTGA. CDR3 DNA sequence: TGTGCCAGCAGCTTAATTTCGGACAGAGGTGAAGCTTTCTTT. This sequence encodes CASSLISDRGEAFF.

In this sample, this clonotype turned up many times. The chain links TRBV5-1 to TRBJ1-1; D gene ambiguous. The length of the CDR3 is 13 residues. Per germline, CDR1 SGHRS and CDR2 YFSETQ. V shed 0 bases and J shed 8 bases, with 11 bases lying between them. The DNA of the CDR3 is TGCGCCAGCAGCTTGGAAGGCCTAGGCGAAGCTTTCTTT. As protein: CASSLEGLGEAFF.

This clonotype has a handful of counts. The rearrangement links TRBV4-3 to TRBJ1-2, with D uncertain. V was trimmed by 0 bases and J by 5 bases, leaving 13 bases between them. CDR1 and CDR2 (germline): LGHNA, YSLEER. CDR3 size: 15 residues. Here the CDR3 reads CASSQDGPGGYGYTF. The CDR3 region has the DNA TGCGCCAGCAGCCAAGATGGGCCGGGCGGGTATGGCTACACCTTC.

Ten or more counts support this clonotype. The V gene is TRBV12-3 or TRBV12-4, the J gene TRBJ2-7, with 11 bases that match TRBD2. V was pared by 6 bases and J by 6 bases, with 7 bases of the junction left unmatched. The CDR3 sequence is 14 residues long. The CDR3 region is CASRLAGVRFEQYF. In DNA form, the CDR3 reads TGTGCCAGCAGACTAGCGGGAGTCAGGTTCGAGCAGTACTTC.

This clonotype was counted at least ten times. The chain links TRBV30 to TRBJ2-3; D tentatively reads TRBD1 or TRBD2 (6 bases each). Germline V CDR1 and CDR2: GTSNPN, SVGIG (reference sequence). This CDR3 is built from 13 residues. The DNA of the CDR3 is TGTGTCTTGAGGGGGGCTGTGTCAGATACGCAGTATTTT. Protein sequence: CVLRGAVSDTQYF.

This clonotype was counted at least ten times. The CDR3 bases are TGTGCCTGGAGTTCAGGGAAGAATCAGCCCCAGCATTTT. Amino acid sequence: CAWSSGKNQPQHF. This sequence joins TRBV30 and TRBJ1-5, with D possibly TRBD1 on 5 matching bases. This CDR3 has 13 amino acids. The germline V gene encodes CDR1 GTSNPN and CDR2 SVGIG (reference sequence). V was shortened by 2 bases and J by 4 bases, with 9 bases between the two germline ends. Supplemented by reference TRBV30 and TRBJ1-5, the full variable domain reads SQTIHQWPATLVQPVGSPLSLECTVEGTSNPNLYWYRQAAGRGLQLLFYSVGIGQISSEVPQNLSASRPQDRQFILSSKKLLLSDSGFYLCAWSSGKNQPQHFGDGTRLSIL.

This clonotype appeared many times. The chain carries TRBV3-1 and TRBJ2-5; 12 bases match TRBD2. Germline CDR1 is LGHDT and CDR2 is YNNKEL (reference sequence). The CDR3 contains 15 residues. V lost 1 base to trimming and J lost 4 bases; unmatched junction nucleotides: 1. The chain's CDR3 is CASSQGLAGVETQYF. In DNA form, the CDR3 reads TGTGCCAGCAGCCAAGGACTAGCGGGAGTAGAGACCCAGTACTTC.

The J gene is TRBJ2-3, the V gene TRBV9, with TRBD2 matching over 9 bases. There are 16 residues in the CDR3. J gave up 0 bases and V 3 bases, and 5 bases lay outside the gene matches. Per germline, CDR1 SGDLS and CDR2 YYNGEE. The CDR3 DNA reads TGTGCCAGCAGCGGATTTAGCGGGAGTAGCACAGATACGCAGTATTTT. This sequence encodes CASSGFSGSSTDTQYF.

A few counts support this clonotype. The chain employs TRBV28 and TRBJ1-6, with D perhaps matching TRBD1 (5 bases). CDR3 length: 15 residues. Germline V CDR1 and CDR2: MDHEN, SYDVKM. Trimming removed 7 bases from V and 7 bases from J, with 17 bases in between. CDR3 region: CASKNRAGSNSPLHF. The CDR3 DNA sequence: TGTGCCAGCAAAAACCGGGCAGGGTCGAATTCACCCCTCCACTTT.

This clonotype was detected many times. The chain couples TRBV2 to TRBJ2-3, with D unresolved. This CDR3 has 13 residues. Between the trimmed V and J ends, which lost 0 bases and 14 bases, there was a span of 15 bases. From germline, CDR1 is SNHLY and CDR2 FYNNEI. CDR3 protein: CASSEAWTGLGYF. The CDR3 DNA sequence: TGTGCCAGCAGTGAAGCTTGGACGGGTTTAGGGTATTTT.